Here is one T cell receptor beta chain with its context. As originally analysed: Reference gene primer amplification gave estimated nucleated cell counts. The repertoire was sequenced with immunoSEQ multiplex PCR; TCRdb's copy has only in-frame clones and lacks some. From that table come the V and J calls and clone size; the DNA was used to work out D and trimming. In the table there are 150,000 to 200,000 clones, roughly 80% of which are singletons. Per germline, CDR1 MNHNS and CDR2 SASEGT. This CDR3 has 13 amino acids. Trimming stripped 1 base from V and 8 bases from J, with 11 bases between. The data belong to a study of blood T cell repertoires in COVID-19. Background on the study: Some COVID-19 samples were acute and others convalescent; all came from the United States, Italy and Spain.

The Seattle patients, enrolled during active infection, were followed longitudinally. V is TRBV6-1 and J is TRBJ1-2; D unresolved. The sequenced material came from peripheral blood. The source of this sequence is a woman older than 75 with COVID-19, enrolled during active disease. This CDR3 is CASSEGPWRGYTF. For the CDR3, the DNA is TGTGCCAGCAGTGAAGGACCCTGGAGGGGCTACACCTTC.